These 5 T cell receptor beta chains originate from one sample sequenced in a study of blood T cell repertoires in COVID-19. Sequencing was performed with immunoSEQ multiplex PCR; in TCRdb, only in-frame clones are kept and a portion is missing. The sample lists 200,000 to 250,000 clones, 70% to 90% occurring once. The sequenced material came from peripheral blood. The receptors stem from a woman between 18 and 30 years old who had recovered from COVID-19.

The chain employs TRBV4-1 and TRBJ2-1, with 7 bases identical to TRBD2. CDR1 is MGHRA, CDR2 YSYEKL, per germline. V shed 1 base and J 6 bases; nucleotides not matched to a gene: 9. This CDR3 comprises 16 residues. The CDR3 loop reads CASSQAGLGGGNEQFF. In DNA form, the CDR3 reads TGCGCCAGCAGCCAAGCTGGGCTGGGGGGGGGCAATGAGCAGTTCTTC.

The chain recombines TRBV7-2 with TRBJ1-2, with a weak D call TRBD1 (5 bases). Germline V gene data show CDR1 as SGHTA and CDR2 as FQGNSA. The V gene lost 1 base and the J gene lost 1 base, with 19 bases spanning the gap. This CDR3 is 18 amino acids long. The CDR3 region has the DNA TGTGCCAGCAGCTTAGACGCGGCAGGGAATCCCCTTAACTATGGCTACACCTTC. Its translation: CASSLDAAGNPLNYGYTF.

This clone was counted between two and nine times. This chain uses TRBV6-6 with TRBJ2-7; 9 nucleotides align to TRBD1. In germline, CDR1 is MNHNY, CDR2 SVGAGI (reference sequence). Trimming removed 6 bases from V and 5 bases from J; junction bases left unmatched: 8. The CDR3 is 14 amino acids. This CDR3 is CASRPGQGSHEQYF. CDR3 DNA sequence: TGTGCCAGCAGGCCGGGACAGGGTAGCCACGAGCAGTACTTC.

The gene calls are TRBV25-1 and TRBJ2-7; unclear D gene. This CDR3 contains 14 residues. V was shortened by 0 bases and J by 5 bases, with 11 bases between the two germline ends. The germline V gene encodes CDR1 MGHDK and CDR2 SYGVNS. Here the CDR3 DNA reads TGTGCCAGCAGTGAATACACAGAGATCCACGAGCAGTACTTC. Residues: CASSEYTEIHEQYF.

This chain links TRBV27 with TRBJ1-3, with 8 bases fitting TRBD1. Germline CDR1 is MNHEY and CDR2 is SMNVEV (reference sequence). The ends lost 10 bases at V and 1 base at J; junction bases unmatched: 6. CDR3 size: 14 residues. This CDR3 reads CATSQGASGNTIYF. CDR3 DNA sequence: TGTGCCACCTCCCAGGGGGCGTCTGGAAACACCATATATTTT.